This TCR beta chain was captured in a study of Ad26.COV2.S vaccination and SARS-CoV-2 variants. Described treatment: some 20 received Ad26.COV2.S at low or high dose, single or two shots; about 5 received placebo; per-sample allocation not given. Specimens were obtained on day 63 following the first vaccine or placebo injection. Based in Boston, the donor was an adult of 18-55 years. As its vector, the vaccine had Ad26, which expressed Wuhan-strain SARS-CoV-2 spike. Sequencing was performed with immunoSEQ multiplex PCR; in TCRdb, only in-frame clones are kept and a portion is missing. The table has over 350,000 clones, about 85% seen once. The CDR3 loop spans 18 amino acids.

The material was peripheral blood, obtained in a trial of Ad26.COV2.S vaccine versus placebo. This chain links TRBV12-2 with TRBJ1-5. TRBV12-2 is tagged as a pseudogene. This clonotype was obtained from a person between 18 and 65 years old who received the Ad26.COV2.S COVID-19 vaccine or a placebo. The CDR3 DNA reads TGTGCAAGTCGCTCTCCCCAAATCCCATGGTGGCGGACTAGGCCCCAGCATTTT. Its translation is CASRSPQIPWWRTRPQHF.